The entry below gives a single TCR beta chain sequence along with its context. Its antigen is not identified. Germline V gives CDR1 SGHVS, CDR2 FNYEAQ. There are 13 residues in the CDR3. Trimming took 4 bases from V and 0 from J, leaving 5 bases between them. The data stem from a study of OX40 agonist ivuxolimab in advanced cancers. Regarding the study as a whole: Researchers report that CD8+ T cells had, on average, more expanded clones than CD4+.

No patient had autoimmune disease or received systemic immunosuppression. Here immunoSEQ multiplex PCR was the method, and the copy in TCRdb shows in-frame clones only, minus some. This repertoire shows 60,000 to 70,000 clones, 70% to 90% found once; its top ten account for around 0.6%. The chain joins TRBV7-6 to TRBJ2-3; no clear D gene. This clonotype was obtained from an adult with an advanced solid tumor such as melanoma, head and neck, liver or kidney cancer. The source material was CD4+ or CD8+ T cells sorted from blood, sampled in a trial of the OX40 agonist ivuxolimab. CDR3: CASSYTSTDTQYF. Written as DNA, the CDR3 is TGTGCCAGCAGCTACACTAGCACAGATACGCAGTATTTT.